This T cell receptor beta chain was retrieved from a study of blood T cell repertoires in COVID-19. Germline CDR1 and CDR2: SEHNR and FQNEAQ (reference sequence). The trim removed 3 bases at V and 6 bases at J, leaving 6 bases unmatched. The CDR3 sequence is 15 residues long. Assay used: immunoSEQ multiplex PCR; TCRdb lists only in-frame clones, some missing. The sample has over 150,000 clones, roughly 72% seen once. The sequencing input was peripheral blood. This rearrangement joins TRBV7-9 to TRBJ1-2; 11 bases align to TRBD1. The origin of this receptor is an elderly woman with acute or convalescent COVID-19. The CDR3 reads CASSFGQGAIDGYTF. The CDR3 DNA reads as TGTGCCAGCAGCTTCGGACAGGGGGCAATTGATGGCTACACCTTC.